The 17 T cell receptor beta chains below all came from one sample that was sequenced in a study of vaccination effects on CD4 cells after COVID-19. Isolation of CD4+ T cells took place after about ten days of culture. These receptors' targets are unknown. This table comes from immunoSEQ multiplex PCR, and its TCRdb copy is limited to in-frame clones, with some not included. The profile shows some 50,000 clones, about 67% of them singletons. Sample: CD4+ T cells from PBMCs cultured without peptide, taken before COVID-19 vaccination. The receptors here all came from a human donor who received a COVID-19 vaccine.

This clone was detected once. The chain recombines TRBV3-1 (or the pseudogene TRBV3-2) with TRBJ2-5, with 15 bases fitting TRBD2. The CDR3 sequence is 17 residues long. Germline V gives CDR1 LGHDT, CDR2 YNNKEL (reference sequence). J was trimmed by 5 bases and V by 2 bases; bases with no gene match: 6. CDR3 residues: CASSQYGTSGGRETQYF. The CDR3 bases are TGTGCCAGCAGCCAATACGGGACTAGCGGGGGGAGGGAGACCCAGTACTTC.

This chain links TRBV28 with TRBJ2-7; 11 bases align to TRBD2. This CDR3 comprises 17 residues. J gave up 4 bases and V 3 bases, and 11 bases lay outside the gene matches. Per germline, CDR1 MDHEN and CDR2 SYDVKM. DNA of the CDR3: TGTGCCAGCAGTTTCTACCCGACTAGCGGGAAAGGGTACGAGCAGTACTTC. Its translation is CASSFYPTSGKGYEQYF.

V is TRBV19 and J is TRBJ2-7; the D gene could be TRBD1 or TRBD2 (6 bases each). Germline V lookup: CDR1 LNHDA, CDR2 SQIVND (reference sequence). The CDR3 spans 13 residues. With 2 bases removed from V and 6 bases from J, the gap between germline ends came to 11 bases. The CDR3 coding sequence is TGTGCCAGTAGTATATCGGGGGCCCTCGAGCAGTACTTC. Translation gives CASSISGALEQYF.

The gene calls are TRBV7-6 and TRBJ2-3; 9 bases are a match to TRBD1. CDR3 length: 15 amino acids. V was pared by 2 bases and J by 2 bases, with 2 bases of the junction left unmatched. The germline gives CDR1 SGHVS, CDR2 FNYEAQ. CDR3 bases: TGTGCCAGCAGCTTATGGGACAGGGTCACAGATACGCAGTATTTT. Translating it yields CASSLWDRVTDTQYF.

This clone has more than one count but fewer than ten. This chain joins TRBV15 and TRBJ1-5; D not certain. This CDR3 is 15 amino acids long. The germline V gene encodes CDR1 LNHNV and CDR2 YYDKDF (reference sequence). The V end was cut by 0 bases, the J end by 3 bases, with 9 bases between. The CDR3 here is CATSRDKGYNQPQHF. CDR3 DNA: TGTGCCACCAGCAGAGATAAAGGGTACAATCAGCCCCAGCATTTT.

The gene calls are TRBV6-1 and TRBJ1-4; no clear D gene. CDR3 length equals 15 residues. Germline V lookup: CDR1 MNHNS, CDR2 SASEGT. V lost 2 bases, J lost 0 bases, and 7 bases lay in between. This CDR3 is CASSERTATNEKLFF. The CDR3 region has the DNA TGTGCCAGCAGTGAACGGACCGCAACTAATGAAAAACTGTTTTTT.

V and J are TRBV19 and TRBJ1-2; maybe TRBD1 (5 bases). This CDR3 contains 14 residues. CDR1 and CDR2 (germline): LNHDA, SQIVND (reference sequence). The V end lost 5 bases, the J end lost 4 bases, and 14 bases lay between the germline ends. The CDR3 loop reads CASSLGQGVYGYTF. Here the CDR3 DNA reads TGTGCCAGTAGTTTAGGTCAGGGAGTCTATGGCTACACCTTC.

This clone was seen a few times. This chain connects TRBV7-8 to TRBJ1-5; D remains ambiguous. The CDR3 loop spans 15 amino acids. Per the germline V gene, CDR1 is SGHVS and CDR2 is FQNEAQ. The V gene lost 5 bases and the J gene lost 1 base, with 12 bases spanning the gap. The CDR3 DNA reads TGTGCCAGCAGCCCCTCTCCTGGCAGCAATCAGCCCCAGCATTTT. Translating gives CASSPSPGSNQPQHF.

The genes are TRBV5-1 and TRBJ2-7, with unresolved D. The CDR3 contains 14 residues. V lost 0 bases, J lost 2 bases, and 9 bases lay in between. The germline CDR1 and CDR2 sequences are SGHRS and YFSETQ. This CDR3 is CASSLAGTAYEQYF. CDR3 DNA sequence: TGCGCCAGCAGCTTGGCAGGTACGGCCTACGAGCAGTACTTC. The whole variable domain, filled in from reference TRBV5-1 and TRBJ2-7, reads KAGVTQTPRYLIKTRGQQVTLSCSPISGHRSVSWYQQTPGQGLQFLFEYFSETQRNKGNFPGRFSGRQFSNSRSEMNVSTLELGDSALYLCASSLAGTAYEQYFGPGTRLTVT.

The chain recombines TRBV29-1 with TRBJ1-2; maybe TRBD1 (5 bases). Germline CDR1 and CDR2: SQVTM and ANQGSEA. There are 12 residues in the CDR3. Trimming took off 5 bases at V and 6 bases at J, with 13 bases between the two ends. This chain's CDR3 is CSVYQVGHGYTF. The CDR3 DNA reads as TGCAGCGTTTATCAGGTGGGGCATGGCTACACCTTC.

This clone has a single count. This chain links TRBV27 with TRBJ1-2; D unresolved. Germline V lookup: CDR1 MNHEY, CDR2 SMNVEV (reference sequence). The CDR3 totals 14 residues. V was cut by 2 bases and J by 6 bases, with 13 bases left in between. CDR3 in amino acids: CASSLKGIGNGYTF. DNA of the CDR3: TGTGCCAGCAGTTTAAAAGGAATTGGAAATGGCTACACCTTC.

The chain combines TRBV29-1 with TRBJ2-1, with a tentative D call TRBD1 (7 bases). Germline V gene lookup returns CDR1 SQVTM and CDR2 ANQGSEA. The V gene lost 7 bases and the J gene lost 4 bases, with 17 bases spanning the gap. CDR3 size: 14 residues. CDR3 loop: CSAAPRGAYNEQFF. DNA of the CDR3: TGCAGCGCCGCCCCCAGGGGGGCATACAATGAGCAGTTCTTC.

This chain connects TRBV4-3 to TRBJ1-2; D is unresolved. CDR1 LGHNA and CDR2 YSLEER come from the germline V gene. Trimming removed 4 bases at V and 3 bases at J, with 12 bases between. The CDR3 runs to 14 residues. The CDR3 here is CASSPGRVHYGYTF. CDR3 DNA sequence: TGCGCCAGCAGCCCCGGACGGGTACACTATGGCTACACCTTC.

This chain connects TRBV6-5 to TRBJ2-6; 7 nucleotides align to TRBD1. The CDR3 is 14 amino acids. V shed 7 bases and J 4 bases; nucleotides not matched to a gene: 4. Germline CDR1 is MNHEY and CDR2 is SVGAGI. In nucleotides, the CDR3 is TGTGCCAGCAAGGGGGCGGCCGGGGCCAACGTCCTGACTTTC. This codes for CASKGAAGANVLTF.

This clone has more than one count but fewer than ten. The chain carries TRBV18 and TRBJ1-2, with 8 bases matching TRBD1. V shed 5 bases and J 5 bases; nucleotides not matched to a gene: 10. This CDR3 has 15 residues. The germline CDR1 and CDR2 sequences are KGHSH and LQKENI. The CDR3 here is CASSETRGLWYGYTF. In nucleotides, the CDR3 is TGTGCCAGCTCAGAAACCAGGGGGCTCTGGTATGGCTACACCTTC.

The chain employs TRBV6-1 and TRBJ1-1; tentative D call: TRBD1 (5 bases). CDR1 is MNHNS, CDR2 SASEGT, per germline. The CDR3 runs to 14 residues. V gave up 3 bases and J gave up 1 base, with 9 bases separating them. CDR3 DNA sequence: TGTGCCAGCAGTGATTATGGGGGGAACACTGAAGCTTTCTTT. Its protein is CASSDYGGNTEAFF.

The chain employs TRBV28 and TRBJ2-2; TRBD1 matches at 9 bases. The V gene end was trimmed by 6 bases and the J gene end by 6 bases; junction bases not matched to a gene: 14. Germline CDR1 and CDR2: MDHEN and SYDVKM. CDR3 length: 17 residues. The CDR3 here is CASRPDHRGPVPGELFF. The CDR3 nucleotides are TGTGCCAGCAGGCCTGATCACAGGGGGCCAGTCCCCGGGGAGCTGTTTTTT. Complete variable domain (other parts from reference TRBV28 and TRBJ2-2): DVKVTQSSRYLVKRTGEKVFLECVQDMDHENMFWYRQDPGLGLRLIYFSYDVKMKEKGDIPEGYSVSREKKERFSLILESASTNQTSMYLCASRPDHRGPVPGELFFGEGSRLTVL.